These T cell receptor beta chains were read from a single sample in a study of T cell responses to AZD1222 COVID-19 vaccine. Libraries were prepared by immunoSEQ multiplex PCR; TCRdb keeps only in-frame clonotypes and omits some of them. The table shows 120,000 or so clones, with approximately 94% occurring only once. Sample: peripheral blood, taken 28 days after the second AZD1222 dose. The receptors originated from an adult who received the AZD1222 COVID-19 vaccine. The CDR3 runs from the conserved cysteine through the conserved F or W. A D gene is named only where the DNA matches it firmly. Expanded clones get a size class; other rows say once, few or many, or leave the size out.

d_call clone_size j_call v_call cdr3_nt cdr3_aa
NA NA TRBJ2-1 TRBV5-6 TGTGCCAGCAGCTTTCGGAGTTACAATGAGCAGTTCTTC CASSFRSYNEQFF
NA NA TRBJ2-7 TRBV27 TGTGCCAGCAGTTTAGGGCCCAACCAGGCCTACGAGCAGTACTTC CASSLGPNQAYEQYF
NA NA TRBJ1-4 TRBV11-2 TGTGCCAGCAGCTTCACAGGTGGCGATGGTGAAAAACTGTTTTTT CASSFTGGDGEKLFF
TRBD1 NA TRBJ1-5 TRBV2 TGTGCCAGCAGTGGGGTGGCAGGGGGTGCAGCTCAGCCCCAGCATTTT CASSGVAGGAAQPQHF
TRBD1 NA TRBJ2-5 TRBV29-1 TGCAGCTCCACGAGCGGACAGGTGGGGGAGACCCAGTACTTC CSSTSGQVGETQYF
TRBD1 once TRBJ1-5 TRBV28 TGTGCCAGCTCAACAGGGGGGTGGGACAGCTTAGATTATAATCAGCCCCAGCATTTT CASSTGGWDSLDYNQPQHF
NA NA TRBJ1-2 TRBV7-9 TGTGCCAGCAGCCTTAACGGGGGCTACACCTTC CASSLNGGYTF
NA NA TRBJ2-1 TRBV7-8 TGTGCCAGCAGCTTAGAAGGATTACTGTCCTACAATGAGCAGTTCTTC CASSLEGLLSYNEQFF
TRBD1 NA TRBJ2-6 TRBV3-1/TRBV3-2 TGTGCCAGCAGGGAGACCGGGACAGGGCTACCCTCTGGGGCCAACGTCCTGACTTTC CASRETGTGLPSGANVLTF
NA NA TRBJ1-5 TRBV19 TGTGCCAGTAGTATAGGCAGTACAGGGACGCTGAATCAGCCCCAGCATTTT CASSIGSTGTLNQPQHF
TRBD1 NA TRBJ2-5 TRBV11-2 TGTGCCAGCAGCCCTTGGACAGGAACAGCGGATCAAGAGACCCAGTACTTC CASSPWTGTADQETQYF
TRBD1 NA TRBJ1-6 TRBV18 TGTGCCAGCTCACGGGACAGGGACAATTCACCCCTCCACTTT CASSRDRDNSPLHF
NA NA TRBJ1-1 TRBV20-1 TGCAGTGGTACCTGGGACACTGAAGCTTTCTTT CSGTWDTEAFF
NA NA TRBJ1-6 TRBV9 TGTGCCAGCAGCGCACATGCTGGGAATTCACCCCTCCACTTT CASSAHAGNSPLHF
NA NA TRBJ2-7 TRBV14 TGTGCCAGCAGCCAAAGGGGGGTACATTTCTACGAGCAGTACTTC CASSQRGVHFYEQYF
TRBD2 NA TRBJ2-3 TRBV10-2 TGCGCCAGCAGTCGGGGCGGGGGTAACACAGATACGCAGTATTTT CASSRGGGNTDTQYF
NA NA TRBJ1-3 TRBV27 TGTGCCAGCAGTTTAGGGAACACCATATATTTT CASSLGNTIYF